This TCR beta chain was sequenced for a study of control samples from healthy donors and cancer patients. The CDR3 runs 14 residues. Trimming removed 2 bases at V and 2 bases at J, with 10 bases between. Per germline, CDR1 MNHEY and CDR2 SVGAGI. Libraries were prepared by immunoSEQ multiplex PCR; TCRdb keeps only in-frame clonotypes and omits some of them. The sample consists of about 150,000 clones, more than 85% of them appearing once. The clonotype was recovered from a man aged 18-30 years in good health. Sequencing input: blood. V is TRBV6-5 and J is TRBJ2-7; D remains unclear. The CDR3 sequence: CASSYGTVTYEQYF. CDR3 sequence (DNA): TGTGCCAGCAGTTACGGCACAGTAACCTACGAGCAGTACTTC.